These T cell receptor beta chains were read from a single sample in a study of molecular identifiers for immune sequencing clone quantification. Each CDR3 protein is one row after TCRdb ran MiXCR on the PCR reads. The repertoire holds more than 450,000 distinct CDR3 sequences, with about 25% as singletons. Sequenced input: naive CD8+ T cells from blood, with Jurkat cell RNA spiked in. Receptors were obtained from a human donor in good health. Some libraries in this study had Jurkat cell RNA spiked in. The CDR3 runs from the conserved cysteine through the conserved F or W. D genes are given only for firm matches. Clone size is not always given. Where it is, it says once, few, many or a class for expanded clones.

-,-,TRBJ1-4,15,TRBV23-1,TGCGCCAGCAGTCAATTTAGGACAACTAATGAAAAACTGTTTTTT,CASSQFRTTNEKLFF
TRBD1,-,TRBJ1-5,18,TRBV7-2,TGTGCCAGCAGCCCAGAAGGGGGGACAGGTTGGTACAATCAGCCCCAGCATTTT,CASSPEGGTGWYNQPQHF
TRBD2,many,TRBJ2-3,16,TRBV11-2,TGTGCCAGCAGCTTGGGGACTAGCGGGCCCACAGATACGCAGTATTTT,CASSLGTSGPTDTQYF
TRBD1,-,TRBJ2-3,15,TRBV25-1,TGTGCCGGCAGTGAACGGGACAGGGCAACAGATACGCAGTATTTT,CAGSERDRATDTQYF
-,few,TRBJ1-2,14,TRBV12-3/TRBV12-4,TGTGCCAGCAGTTTGCAGGGCGGGATCTATGGCTACACCTTC,CASSLQGGIYGYTF
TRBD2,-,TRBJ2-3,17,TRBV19,TGTGCCAGTAGGACAACGGGGGGGACGAACCCCACAGATACGCAGTATTTT,CASRTTGGTNPTDTQYF
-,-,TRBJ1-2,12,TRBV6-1,TGTGCCAGCCGGAAAACAGGGTTTGGCTACACCTTC,CASRKTGFGYTF
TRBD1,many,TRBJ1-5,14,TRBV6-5,TGTGCCAGCAGCGGACAGGGGGGCAATCAGCCCCAGCATTTT,CASSGQGGNQPQHF
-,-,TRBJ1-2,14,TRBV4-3,TGCGCCAGCAGCCTGATCGGGGCTAACTATGGCTACACCTTC,CASSLIGANYGYTF
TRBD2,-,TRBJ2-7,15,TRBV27,TGTGCCAGCCGCTGGGCAGCGGGAGGGCCTGGTGAGCAGTACTTC,CASRWAAGGPGEQYF
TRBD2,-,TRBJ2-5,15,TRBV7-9,TGTGCCAGCAGCTTAGCGGAGCGGGGCCAAAAGCCCCAGTACTTC,CASSLAERGQKPQYF
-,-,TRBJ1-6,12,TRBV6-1,TGTGCCAGCAGTGATTTAGGTTCACCCCTCCACTTT,CASSDLGSPLHF
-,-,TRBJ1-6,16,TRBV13,TGTGCCAGCAGCTTAGTGGAGCCCCTAGGTCGTTCACCCCTCCACTTT,CASSLVEPLGRSPLHF
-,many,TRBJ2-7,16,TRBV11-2,TGTGCCAGCAGCCCCGAGGTCGGGGCCTCTTTATGGGAGCAGTACTTC,CASSPEVGASLWEQYF
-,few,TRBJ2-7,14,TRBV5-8,TGTGCCAGCAGCTTGAAACACTCAGGGCGCGAGCAGTACTTC,CASSLKHSGREQYF
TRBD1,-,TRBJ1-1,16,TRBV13,TGTGCCAGCAGCCCTGGAGCAGGGGGGATGAACACTGAAGCTTTCTTT,CASSPGAGGMNTEAFF
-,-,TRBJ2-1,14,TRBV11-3,TGTGCCAGCAGCGAGGCCGCCTCCTACAATGAGCAGTTCTTC,CASSEAASYNEQFF
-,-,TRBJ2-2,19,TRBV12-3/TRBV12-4,TGTGCCAGCAGTTTATTAGGGACACGGATCCTTGGGAACACCGGGGAGCTGTTTTTT,CASSLLGTRILGNTGELFF
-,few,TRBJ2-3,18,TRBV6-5,TGTGCCAGCAGTTACTCTCCCCAGGCTAGCGCTAGCACAGATACGCAGTATTTT,CASSYSPQASASTDTQYF
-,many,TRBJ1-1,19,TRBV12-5,TGTGCTAGTGGTTTGGTAGGGGTTAGGACAGCAACGTTGAACACTGAAGCTTTCTTT,CASGLVGVRTATLNTEAFF
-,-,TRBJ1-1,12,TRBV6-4,TGTGCCAGCAGTGACCTTGGGGGAGAAGCTTTCTTT,CASSDLGGEAFF
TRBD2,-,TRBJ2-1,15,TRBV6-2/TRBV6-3,TGTGCCAGCAGTTCCATCGCGGGAGCCTACAATGAGCAGTTCTTC,CASSSIAGAYNEQFF
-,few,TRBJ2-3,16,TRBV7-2,TGTGCCAGCAGCTTAGAGACAACGACCCGCACAGATACGCAGTATTTT,CASSLETTTRTDTQYF
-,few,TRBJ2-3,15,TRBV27,TGTGCCAGCAGTCCCTCCCTATACCACACAGATACGCAGTATTTT,CASSPSLYHTDTQYF
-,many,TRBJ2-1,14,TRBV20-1,TGCAGTGCTAGAGTAGGAGCGTATTACAATGAGCAGTTCTTC,CSARVGAYYNEQFF
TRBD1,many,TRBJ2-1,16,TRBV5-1,TGCGCCAGCAGCTTATGGACAGGGGGCATCGGTGATGAGCAGTTCTTC,CASSLWTGGIGDEQFF
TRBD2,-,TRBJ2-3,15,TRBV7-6,TGTGCCAGCGGCTTACTAGCGGGAGGTCCAGATACGCAGTATTTT,CASGLLAGGPDTQYF
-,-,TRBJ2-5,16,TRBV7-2,TGTGCCAGCAGCCCGACCCTGGCCAGGGCGCCCGAGACCCAGTACTTC,CASSPTLARAPETQYF
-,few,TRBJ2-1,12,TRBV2,TGTGCCAGCATTGATTCCTACAATGAGCAGTTCTTC,CASIDSYNEQFF
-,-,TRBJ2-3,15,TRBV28,TGTGCCAGCAGAATACACATCCCTAGCACAGATACGCAGTATTTT,CASRIHIPSTDTQYF
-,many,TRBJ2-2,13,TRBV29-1,TGCAGCGTTGAAACCTCGAACACCGGGGAGCTGTTTTTT,CSVETSNTGELFF
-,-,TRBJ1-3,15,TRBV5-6,TGTGCCAGCAGCTTGAAGAGGAGGCTCGGAAACACCATATATTTT,CASSLKRRLGNTIYF
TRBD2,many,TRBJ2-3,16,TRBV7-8,TGTGCCAGCAGCTCCACGTCCGGGACTAGCGGAGATACGCAGTATTTT,CASSSTSGTSGDTQYF
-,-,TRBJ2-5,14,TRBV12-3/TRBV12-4,TGTGCCAGCAGTTGGACCGTGTACCAAGAGACCCAGTACTTC,CASSWTVYQETQYF
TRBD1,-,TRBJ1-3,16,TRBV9,TGTGCCAGCAGCCAATTAACAGGGGGCGGTCGAAACACCATATATTTT,CASSQLTGGGRNTIYF
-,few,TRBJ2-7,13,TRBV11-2,TGTGCCAGCAGCTCGACAGCGAGCCACGAGCAGTACTTC,CASSSTASHEQYF
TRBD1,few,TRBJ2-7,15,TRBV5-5,TGTGCCAGCAGCCTCCGGGACAGGGGGCCCTACGAGCAGTACTTC,CASSLRDRGPYEQYF
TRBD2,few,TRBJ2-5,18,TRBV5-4,TGTGCCAGCAGCACCTTGACCCGAACTAGCGGGGCCCAAGAGACCCAGTACTTC,CASSTLTRTSGAQETQYF
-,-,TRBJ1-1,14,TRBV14,TGTGCCAGCAGCCATCAGGACTGGAACACTGAAGCTTTCTTT,CASSHQDWNTEAFF
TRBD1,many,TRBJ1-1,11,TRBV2,TGTGCCAAAAAGCAGGGGGGTGAAGCTTTCTTT,CAKKQGGEAFF
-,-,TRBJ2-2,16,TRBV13,TGTGCCAGCAGCTTAGCCCTAGCTGGGTGGACCGGGGAGCTGTTTTTT,CASSLALAGWTGELFF
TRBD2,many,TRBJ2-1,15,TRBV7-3,TGTGCCAGCAGCTTAGGGCTAGCGGATTACAATGAGCAGTTCTTC,CASSLGLADYNEQFF